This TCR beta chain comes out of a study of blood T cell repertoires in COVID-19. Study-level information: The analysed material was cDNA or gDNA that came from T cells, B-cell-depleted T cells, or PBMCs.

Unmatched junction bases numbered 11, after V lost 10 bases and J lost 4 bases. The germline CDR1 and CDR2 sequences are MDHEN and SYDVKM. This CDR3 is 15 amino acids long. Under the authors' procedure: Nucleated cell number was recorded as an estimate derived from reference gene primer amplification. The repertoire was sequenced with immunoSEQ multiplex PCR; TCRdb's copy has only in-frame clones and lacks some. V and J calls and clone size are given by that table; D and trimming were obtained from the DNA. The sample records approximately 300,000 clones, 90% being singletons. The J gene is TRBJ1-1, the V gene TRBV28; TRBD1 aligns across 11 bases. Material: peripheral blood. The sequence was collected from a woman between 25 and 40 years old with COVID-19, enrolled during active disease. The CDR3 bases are TGTGCCATAACCCCTTCTGGACAGGGGGCCACTGAAGCTTTCTTT. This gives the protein CAITPSGQGATEAFF.